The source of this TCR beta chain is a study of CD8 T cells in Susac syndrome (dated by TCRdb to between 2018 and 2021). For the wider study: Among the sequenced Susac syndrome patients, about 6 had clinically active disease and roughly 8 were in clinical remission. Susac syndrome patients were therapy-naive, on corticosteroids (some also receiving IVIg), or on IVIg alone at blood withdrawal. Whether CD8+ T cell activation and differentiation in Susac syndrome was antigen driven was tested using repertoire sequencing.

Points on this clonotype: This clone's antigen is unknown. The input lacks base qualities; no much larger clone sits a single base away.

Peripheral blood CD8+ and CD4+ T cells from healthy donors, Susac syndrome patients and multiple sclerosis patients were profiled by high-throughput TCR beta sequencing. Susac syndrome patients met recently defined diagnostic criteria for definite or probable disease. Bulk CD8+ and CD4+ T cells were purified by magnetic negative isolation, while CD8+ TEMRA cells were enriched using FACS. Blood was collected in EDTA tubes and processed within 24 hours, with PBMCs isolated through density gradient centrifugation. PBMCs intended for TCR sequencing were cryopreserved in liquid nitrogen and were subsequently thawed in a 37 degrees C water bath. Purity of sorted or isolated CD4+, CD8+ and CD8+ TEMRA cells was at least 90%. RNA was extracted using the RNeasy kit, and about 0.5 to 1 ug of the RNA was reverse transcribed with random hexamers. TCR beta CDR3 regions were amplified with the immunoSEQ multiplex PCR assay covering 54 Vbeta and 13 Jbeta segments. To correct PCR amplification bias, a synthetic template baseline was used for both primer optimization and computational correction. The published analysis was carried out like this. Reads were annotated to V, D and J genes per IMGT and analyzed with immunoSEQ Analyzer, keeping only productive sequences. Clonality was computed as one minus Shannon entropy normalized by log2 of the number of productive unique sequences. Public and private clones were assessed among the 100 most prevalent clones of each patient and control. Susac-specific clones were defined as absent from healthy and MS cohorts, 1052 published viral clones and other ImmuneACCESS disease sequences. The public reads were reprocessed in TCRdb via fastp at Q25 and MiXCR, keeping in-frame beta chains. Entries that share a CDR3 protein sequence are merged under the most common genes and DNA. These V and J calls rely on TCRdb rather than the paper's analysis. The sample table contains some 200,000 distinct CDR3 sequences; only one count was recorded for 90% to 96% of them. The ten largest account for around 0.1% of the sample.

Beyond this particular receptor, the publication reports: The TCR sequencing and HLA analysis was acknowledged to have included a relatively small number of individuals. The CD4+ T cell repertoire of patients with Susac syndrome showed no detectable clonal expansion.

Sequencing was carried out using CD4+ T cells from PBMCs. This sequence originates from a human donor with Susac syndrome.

The CDR3 here reads CASSGWGTSSYEQYF. At the DNA level, the sequence is TGTGCCAGCAGTGGATGGGGGACCTCATCCTACGAGCAGTACTTC. The sequence is built from TRBV2 and TRBJ2-7; the D assignment is uncertain and may be TRBD1 or TRBD2, with 5 bases supporting each. There are 15 amino acids in the CDR3, from cysteine to phenylalanine inclusive. Only CDR3 DNA is held: 45 bases, read in frame from base 1. The trim is 4 bases for V and 1 base for J, with a gap of 14 bases between the germline ends. CDR1 is given as SNHLY and CDR2 as FYNNEI, both from the germline V gene.